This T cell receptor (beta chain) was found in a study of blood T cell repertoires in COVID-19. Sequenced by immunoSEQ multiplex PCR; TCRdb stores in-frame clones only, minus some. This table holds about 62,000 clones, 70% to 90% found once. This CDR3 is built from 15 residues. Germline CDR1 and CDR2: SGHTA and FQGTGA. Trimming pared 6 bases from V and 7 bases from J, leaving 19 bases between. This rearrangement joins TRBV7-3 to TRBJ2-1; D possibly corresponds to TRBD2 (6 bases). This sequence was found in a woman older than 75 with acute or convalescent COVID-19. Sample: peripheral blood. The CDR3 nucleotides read TGTGCCAGCAGTCCCACGGGGGTATATGGGAATGAGCAGTTCTTC. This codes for CASSPTGVYGNEQFF.